The clone carrying this TCR beta chain showed up just a few times. Its specificity is unknown. This sample was included in a study of blood T cells in healthy people across ages. Next came a second PCR, run for about 6 to 12 cycles, which used a sample-barcoded 5' primer along with a J-beta primer mix. TCRdb reprocessed the 5' RACE reads with MiXCR, giving one entry per CDR3 protein. The sample consists of roughly 1.9 million distinct CDR3 sequences, 30% to 40% of them appearing once. The CDR3 is 13 residues long. V was shortened by 6 bases and J by 3 bases, with 14 bases between the two germline ends. The V gene's germline CDR1 is DFQATT and CDR2 SNEGSKA (reference sequence). Whole-study findings and limits: CMV status of donors was not determined, possibly confounding expanded clonotype changes. Because sorting was not performed, PBMCs prevented conclusive naive versus antigen-experienced comparison.

V usage is TRBV20-1 and J usage is TRBJ2-5; either TRBD1 or TRBD2 may supply D (5 bases each). The clonotype originates from a human donor in good health. Sequenced input: blood. CDR3 loop: CSAVGRGEETQYF. CDR3 nucleotide sequence: TGCAGTGCCGTAGGGCGAGGGGAAGAGACCCAGTACTTC.